Each of the 10 T cell receptor beta chains below was sequenced from the same sample in a study of blood T cell repertoires in COVID-19. TCRdb's table, derived via immunoSEQ multiplex PCR, lists solely in-frame clones and lacks some. The sample includes 400,000 to 450,000 clones, about 88% seen only once; the top ten take about 1.4%. Sequencing was performed on peripheral blood. The origin of the receptors is a woman aged 40 to 55 with COVID-19, enrolled during active disease.

The chain carries TRBV2 and TRBJ2-2; weak D call: TRBD1 (6 bases). CDR1 and CDR2 from the germline V gene are SNHLY and FYNNEI. There are 13 residues in the CDR3. The ends were cut back, 6 bases at V and 6 bases at J, with 11 bases in the middle. The CDR3 protein is CASSLPGAGELFF. CDR3 sequence (DNA): TGTGCCAGCAGCCTACCAGGGGCCGGGGAGCTGTTTTTT.

This chain uses TRBV19 with TRBJ2-1; D is possibly TRBD2 (6 bases). Trimming stripped 3 bases from V and 3 bases from J, with 12 bases between. This CDR3 comprises 15 residues. Germline V gives CDR1 LNHDA, CDR2 SQIVND (reference sequence). CDR3 region: CASSISRTNYNEQFF. DNA for the CDR3: TGTGCCAGTAGTATCTCCCGGACTAACTACAATGAGCAGTTCTTC.

Worth noting for this clone: One end of the junction does not line up with germline, which may come from a read error. V is TRBV7-7 and J is TRBJ2-3; weak D call: TRBD2 (6 bases). The CDR3 runs 15 residues. Germline CDR1 is SSHAT and CDR2 is FNYEAQ (reference sequence). The CDR3 here is CASSSNPSGGDTQYF. CDR3 DNA: TGTGCTAGCAGCTCGAACCCCTCCGGAGGGGATACGCAGTATTTT.

This clone was recorded once. The V call is TRBV7-2, the J call TRBJ2-1; perhaps TRBD2 as D (6 bases). Germline V gene sequence: CDR1 SGHTA, CDR2 FQGNSA. The CDR3 has 17 residues. V lost 5 bases and J 7 bases, leaving 24 bases between the germline ends. CDR3 coding DNA: TGTGCCAGCAGCGCCCGGGACTTTCATCCGAGTATGAATGAGCAGTTCTTC. Translated, it gives CASSARDFHPSMNEQFF.

This sequence joins TRBV30 and TRBJ1-2; a weak D match, TRBD1 (5 bases). Germline V lookup: CDR1 GTSNPN, CDR2 SVGIG (reference sequence). The CDR3 runs to 13 residues. V lost 3 bases, J lost 7 bases, and 15 bases lay in between. The CDR3 DNA reads as TGTGCCTGGAGGGCGGGGGGAAGGAGTGGCTACACCTTC. Protein product: CAWRAGGRSGYTF.

This sequence joins TRBV27 and TRBJ2-3, with 11 bases matching TRBD1. Germline-derived CDR1 and CDR2 are MNHEY and SMNVEV (reference sequence). The length of the CDR3 is 18 residues. The junction had 13 bases not matched to a gene; V was cut back by 4 bases and J by 4 bases. The CDR3 here is CASSYAGDVGQGADTQYF. CDR3 nucleotide sequence: TGTGCCAGCAGTTACGCTGGGGACGTGGGACAGGGGGCAGATACGCAGTATTTT.

This chain uses TRBV2 with TRBJ1-5; D gene uncertain. Per the germline V gene, CDR1 is SNHLY and CDR2 is FYNNEI. The V and J ends lost 8 bases and 5 bases respectively, with 19 bases between them. The CDR3 is 15 residues long. The CDR3 loop is CASVEDYSSHQPQHF. CDR3 nucleotides: TGTGCCAGCGTTGAGGACTATTCTTCGCATCAGCCCCAGCATTTT.

The chain recombines TRBV28 with TRBJ1-2; possibly TRBD1 for D (6 bases). Germline lookup yields CDR1 MDHEN and CDR2 SYDVKM. CDR3 size: 15 residues. Trimming took 3 bases from V and 6 from J, leaving 17 bases between them. For the CDR3, the DNA is TGTGCCAGCAGTTTTGTGATGGGGGCCCCGGATGGCTACACCTTC. It yields the protein CASSFVMGAPDGYTF.

This chain links TRBV6-5 with TRBJ1-5; the match to TRBD1 covers 8 bases. The CDR3 sequence is 14 residues long. Trimming at V came to 9 bases and at J to 1 base, leaving 5 bases not matched to a gene. Germline assignment: CDR1 MNHEY and CDR2 SVGAGI. The CDR3 here is CASRRTGSNQPQHF. The CDR3 coding sequence is TGTGCCAGTAGGAGGACAGGGAGCAATCAGCCCCAGCATTTT.

V usage is TRBV5-5 and J usage is TRBJ2-7, with TRBD1 as a possible D gene (6 bases). Trimming took 4 bases from V and 1 from J, leaving 12 bases between them. Germline CDR1 and CDR2: SGHKS and YYEKEE (reference sequence). The CDR3 length is 14 residues. CDR3 residues: CASSVWDNSYEQYF. The CDR3, as DNA: TGTGCCAGCAGCGTGTGGGACAATTCCTACGAGCAGTACTTC. The variable domain in full, completed from reference TRBV5-5 and TRBJ2-7, reads DAGVTQSPTHLIKTRGQQVTLRCSPISGHKSVSWYQQVLGQGPQFIFQYYEKEERGRGNFPDRFSARQFPNYSSELNVNALLLGDSALYLCASSVWDNSYEQYFGPGTRLTVT.